The clone carrying this T cell receptor beta chain occurred once. Antigen unknown. TCRdb's table, derived via immunoSEQ multiplex PCR, lists solely in-frame clones and lacks some. The repertoire holds tens of thousands of clones, with approximately 84% as singletons. These data belong to a study of PD-1 blockade in classical Hodgkin lymphoma. Study-level results: Some patients started nivolumab under 1 year after ASCT, and they were excluded. Before treatment, complete responders showed about the same diversity as newly diagnosed patients.

Every patient was affected by relapse after autologous stem cell transplantation, while exposure to brentuximab vedotin was not uniform. V gave up 2 bases and J gave up 2 bases, with 0 bases separating them. CDR1 MNHEY and CDR2 SVGAGI come from the germline V gene. The CDR3 consists of 12 residues. The chain has TRBV6-5 and TRBJ2-2; D not certain. The sequenced sample was peripheral blood mononuclear cells (PBMCs), obtained at baseline. The sequence was collected from a human donor with classical Hodgkin lymphoma. CDR3 protein: CASSYNTGELFF. The CDR3 bases are TGTGCCAGCAGTTACAACACCGGGGAGCTGTTTTTT.